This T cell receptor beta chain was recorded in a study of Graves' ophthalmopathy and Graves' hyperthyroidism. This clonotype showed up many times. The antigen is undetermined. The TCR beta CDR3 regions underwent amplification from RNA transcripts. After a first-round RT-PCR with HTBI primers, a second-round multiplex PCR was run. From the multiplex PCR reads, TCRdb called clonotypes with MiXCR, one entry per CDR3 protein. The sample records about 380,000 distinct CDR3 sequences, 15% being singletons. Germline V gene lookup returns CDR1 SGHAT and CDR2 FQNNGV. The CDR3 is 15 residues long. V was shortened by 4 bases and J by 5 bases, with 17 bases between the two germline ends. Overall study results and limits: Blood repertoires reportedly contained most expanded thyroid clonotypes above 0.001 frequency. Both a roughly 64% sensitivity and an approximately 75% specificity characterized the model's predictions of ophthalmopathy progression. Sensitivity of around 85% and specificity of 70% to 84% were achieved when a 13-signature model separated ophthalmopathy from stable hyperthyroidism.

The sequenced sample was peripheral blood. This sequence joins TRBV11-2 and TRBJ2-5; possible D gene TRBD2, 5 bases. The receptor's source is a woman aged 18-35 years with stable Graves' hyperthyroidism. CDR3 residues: CASSSHALASETQYF. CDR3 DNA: TGTGCCAGCAGCTCCCACGCCCTAGCTTCTGAGACCCAGTACTTC.